The clone carrying this T cell receptor (beta chain) occurred a few times. What it recognizes is unknown. This sample is drawn from a study of blood T cells in healthy people across ages. V was trimmed by 4 bases and J by 7 bases, leaving 11 bases between them. Germline values: CDR1 ENHRY, CDR2 SYGVKD. The CDR3 runs 14 residues. Primers used in a second PCR of about 7 to 12 cycles were a sample-barcoded 5' primer and a J-beta primer mix. TCRdb passed the 5' RACE reads through MiXCR, listing each CDR3 protein once. The top ten hold roughly 10% of the sample, which has approximately 900,000 distinct CDR3 sequences, approximately 32% seen once. Study findings and constraints: Without sorted subsets, naive and antigen-experienced compartments could not be conclusively compared.

These same records also appear under a second study, on T cells of mothers and their children. That report notes: The people who donated were three healthy Caucasian mothers and their six children.

The TCR sequence derives from a woman in her thirties or forties in good health. What was sequenced was blood. This rearrangement joins TRBV10-3 to TRBJ1-6; D is perhaps TRBD1 (5 bases). DNA of the CDR3: TGTGCCATCAGTGTAGTACAGGAAAATTCACCCCTCCACTTT. Translation gives CAISVVQENSPLHF.